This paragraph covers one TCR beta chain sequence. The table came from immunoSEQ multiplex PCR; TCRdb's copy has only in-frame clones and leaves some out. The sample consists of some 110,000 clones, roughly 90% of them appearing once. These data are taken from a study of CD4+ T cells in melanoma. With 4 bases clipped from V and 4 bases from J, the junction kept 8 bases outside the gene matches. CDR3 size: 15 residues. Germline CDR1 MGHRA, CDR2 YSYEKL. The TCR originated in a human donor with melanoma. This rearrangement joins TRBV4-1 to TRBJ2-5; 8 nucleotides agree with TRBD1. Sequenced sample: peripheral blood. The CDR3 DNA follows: TGCGCCAGCAGCCCTTTGGGGACAGGATCAGAGACCCAGTACTTC. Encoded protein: CASSPLGTGSETQYF.